This T cell receptor (beta chain) originates from a study of CD8 T cells in ankylosing spondylitis (dated by TCRdb to 2015 to 2018). In terms of the full investigation: T cell receptor beta repertoires were profiled in healthy donors and ankylosing spondylitis patients so that disease-linked TCR variants could be found. The full study cohort comprised about 24 ankylosing spondylitis patients and roughly 100 healthy donors. Peripheral blood was sampled, and synovial fluid was also collected from ankylosing spondylitis patients. Results and caveats for the whole study, not just this receptor: Some motif variants had previously been reported in the synovial fluid and blood of reactive arthritis patients, which suggests shared mechanisms of disease initiation. In peripheral blood, the disease-linked clones were found at relatively low frequencies and had a CD8+ phenotype. According to the report, matched synovial fluid samples from ankylosing spondylitis patients were significantly enriched for the disease-linked clones. A TCR beta motif of several highly homologous amino acid variants appeared characteristic of blood from ankylosing spondylitis patients.

With respect to this clonotype: There is no known antigen for this receptor. No base quality values were provided; no much bigger clone lies one nucleotide off.

Sequences SGDLS (CDR1) and YYNGEE (CDR2) are obtained from the germline V gene. Between the V and J ends, shortened by 0 bases and 3 bases respectively, the junction contains 14 bases. The CDR3 covers 16 residues, taking in both the cysteine and the phenylalanine. CDR3 DNA is the only sequence kept; it has 48 bases, read in frame from the first base. The run used an Illumina HiSeq 2500. Quantitative 5'-RACE with molecular barcodes was used to prepare TCR beta libraries. Concerning the study's data processing: A new computational method, built on a probabilistic model of VDJ rearrangement, was used to identify disease-linked TCR variants. The raw public data were reprocessed by TCRdb itself: fastp quality trimming at Q25, MiXCR clonotype calling, in-frame beta chains only. When rows share a CDR3 protein, they turn into one entry using the most common DNA and genes. TCRdb, not the authors, supplied the V and J calls. In this sample the table shows 200,000 to 250,000 distinct CDR3 sequences, roughly 24% of which occur a single time. 5% to 8% of the sample comes from the top ten.

Sequenced: blood, either unsorted or a sorted T cell fraction (not recorded which). The receptor was isolated from a male donor with ankylosing spondylitis or in good health (not recorded which). The chain joins TRBV9 to TRBJ2-3, with no reliable assignment of the D segment. The CDR3 protein sequence reads: CASSVGGSERTDTQYF. The base sequence is TGTGCCAGCAGCGTAGGGGGATCAGAGAGAACAGATACGCAGTATTTT.